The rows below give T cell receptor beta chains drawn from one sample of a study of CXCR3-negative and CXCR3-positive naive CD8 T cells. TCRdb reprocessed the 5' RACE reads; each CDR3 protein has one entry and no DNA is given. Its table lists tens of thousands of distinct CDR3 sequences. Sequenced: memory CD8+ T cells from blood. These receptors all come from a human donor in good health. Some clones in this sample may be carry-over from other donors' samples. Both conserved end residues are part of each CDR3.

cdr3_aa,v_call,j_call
CASSPGTTSYEQYF,TRBV7-6,TRBJ2-7
CSGLLENTGELFF,TRBV29-1,TRBJ2-2
CSARTSGIYNEQFF,TRBV20-1,TRBJ2-1
CASSPQGASTDTQYF,TRBV9,TRBJ2-3
CASSLVEQGQQETQYF,TRBV7-9,TRBJ2-5
CASSLMGVALNTQYF,TRBV7-3,TRBJ2-3
CASSYPPSGASTDTQYF,TRBV6-2/TRBV6-3,TRBJ2-3
CASSWEGYTEAFF,TRBV5-1,TRBJ1-1
CASSTLGPTEAFF,TRBV7-6,TRBJ1-1
CASSPGETATGLYF,TRBV7-6,TRBJ2-7
CSVERGAEAFF,TRBV29-1,TRBJ1-1
CSVESWSQAGGYTGELFF,TRBV29-1,TRBJ2-2
CSVVGDGDYEQYF,TRBV29-1,TRBJ2-7
CASAKPMAGGAEQYF,TRBV11-2,TRBJ2-7
CASSPRGEHYNEQFF,TRBV4-2,TRBJ2-1
CSAPGLADYEQYF,TRBV20-1,TRBJ2-7
CAISGETDTQYF,TRBV10-3,TRBJ2-3
CASSSIAGKNIQYF,TRBV7-3,TRBJ2-4
CSVVSGYTGELFF,TRBV29-1,TRBJ2-2
CASTEGEVGLPYEQYF,TRBV28,TRBJ2-7
CASSLGVSYNEQFF,TRBV28,TRBJ2-1
CASTSYLRLDRNPNEQYF,TRBV28,TRBJ2-7
CASSRGLEQFF,TRBV12-3/TRBV12-4,TRBJ2-1
CASSYTGGWNNEQFF,TRBV11-3,TRBJ2-1
CASSFAGLNSPLHF,TRBV28,TRBJ1-6
CASSLGRPSYEQYF,TRBV5-1,TRBJ2-7
CASSPTSGGSYEQYF,TRBV2,TRBJ2-7
CASSTDRGFRDTEAFF,TRBV6-5,TRBJ1-1
CSARDSGTSGPPYEQYF,TRBV20-1,TRBJ2-7
CASSGGDGTDTQYF,TRBV6-4,TRBJ2-3
CASSAGPNEQFF,TRBV7-9,TRBJ2-1
CASSSPSVDRGQYF,TRBV7-8,TRBJ2-7
CASSKTDRLAGVVSTDTQYF,TRBV12-3/TRBV12-4,TRBJ2-3
CASSSARSPSYNEQFF,TRBV7-9,TRBJ2-1
CASSLEVYNEQFF,TRBV7-3,TRBJ2-1
CSARDLSRQHNEQFF,TRBV20-1,TRBJ2-1
CSASEGKSSYNEQFF,TRBV20-1,TRBJ2-1
CASSSSGSEAFF,TRBV12-3/TRBV12-4,TRBJ1-1
CASSVEQGPGELFF,TRBV6-4,TRBJ2-2